The clone carrying this T cell receptor beta chain has at least ten counts. The J segment lost 5 bases and the V segment lost 7 bases, leaving 3 bases of the junction unmatched. The CDR3 has 12 amino acids. From germline, CDR1 is SNHLY and CDR2 FYNNEI. These data belong to a study of blood T cells in healthy people across ages. The use of a sample-barcoded 5' primer and a J-beta primer mix characterized a second PCR of about 6 to 12 cycles. TCRdb reanalysed the 5' RACE reads using MiXCR and keeps one entry per CDR3 protein. This sample yields roughly 700,000 distinct CDR3 sequences, of which 49% are seen a single time; 30% to 40% belongs to the top ten.

The sample consisted of blood. V gene TRBV2 combines with J gene TRBJ2-5, with 8 bases matching TRBD2. The receptor's source is a woman aged 60-75 years in good health. CDR3 bases: TGTGCCAGCACCACTAGCGGCGAGACCCAGTACTTC. Amino acid sequence: CASTTSGETQYF.